This T cell receptor beta chain was captured in a study of T cells in tumors after PD-1 blockade (dated by TCRdb to between 2018 and 2021). Context from the whole study: Patients were excluded if they had prior checkpoint blockade, use of systemic immunosuppressants, or recent radiotherapy or other anti-cancer therapy within 4 weeks. The study performed paired single-cell RNA and TCR sequencing on site-matched tumors from BCC or SCC patients before and after anti-PD-1 therapy. Patients received pembrolizumab 200 mg every 3 weeks or cemiplimab 350 mg every 2 weeks. To compare blood and tumor clonotypes, bulk TCR sequencing was performed on approximately 10 peripheral blood samples from a handful of patients. On average, peripheral blood samples yielded fewer than 45,000 unique clonotypes and 100,000 or so TCR templates (range 24,679-257,772). A subset of patients also received ongoing daily vismodegib 150 mg during anti-PD-1 treatment. RECIST version 1.1 was used to evaluate clinical response.

From its cysteine to its phenylalanine, the CDR3 spans 17 amino acids. The only DNA kept is the CDR3, 51 bases in frame from the first base. CDR1 and CDR2 were assigned from the germline V gene (reference sequence) as MNHEY and SMNVEV. The V end gives up 6 bases and the J end 1 base, leaving 11 bases in the junction not matched to a gene. This clone has more than one count but fewer than ten. There is no known antigen for this receptor. Base qualities are not recorded, but no much larger clone differs from it by a single base. The label giving this sample's time point can be read as: after anti-PD-1 therapy. For bulk TCRbeta sequencing, genomic DNA was extracted from tumor biopsies or peripheral blood, and input amounts ranged from about 616 ng to 6,500 ng. Every patient had histologically proven advanced or metastatic basal or squamous cell carcinoma and was a poor candidate for surgical resection. Of the ten or so patients in the basal cell carcinoma cohort, roughly 8 underwent bulk tumor TCR sequencing.

The immunoSEQ platform was used to carry out deep TCRbeta sequencing. As for how the authors treated the data: Only productive rearrangements were exported from the immunoSEQ Analyzer for downstream analysis. T cell phenotypes were assigned to bulk TCRbeta clonotypes by matching to single-cell RNA+TCR-seq clones sharing the same TCRbeta sequence. Clone enrichment in tumor was computed as tumor frequency divided by PBMC frequency from bulk TCR sequencing. TCRs were grouped by GLIPH into specificity groups, defined as clusters of distinct TCRs likely recognizing common antigens via shared CDR3 motifs. Imported from immuneACCESS, the table was reduced by TCRdb to in-frame sequences with V and J called. These copies leave out some clones; in studies compared against another copy, an unresolved V gene accounts for under half, and the cause of the remainder is not known. Clonal size and the V and J genes are those of that table, whereas D and trimming came from the DNA. The sample data list approximately 15,000 clones, and roughly 82% of these were observed just once. Together, the top ten hold roughly 25% of the sample.

The study at large found these results: Around 41% of tumor TCR clonotypes were found in blood, and some novel exhausted tumor clones appeared in pre-treatment blood, suggesting peripheral recruitment. Where the novel T cell clones came from was not identified, and possible sources could include lymphoid organs or rare unexpanded clones inside the tumor or in the tumor periphery.

The chain is made from TRBV27 and TRBJ1-1; TRBD1 fits 10 bases in the junction. The material sequenced was PBMCs, taken after anti-PD-1 treatment. The sequence was collected from a human donor with basal cell carcinoma. The sequence in DNA is TGTGCCAGCAGCTCCCGGGACAGGGGATTGCGGAACACTGAAGCTTTCTTT. This codes for CASSSRDRGLRNTEAFF.